This TCR beta chain was captured by sequencing in a study of shared clonotypes between healthy human individuals. Study-level information: CD4 naive and memory got three plates each, CD8 naive two, CD8 memory one. Overall study findings and caveats: The sampled material consisted only of blood, and tissue repertoires are likely to differ.

A word on this clone: What it binds is not known.

The naive CD8 population came from CD45RO-negative cells selected for CCR7, without terminally differentiated effector memory CD45RA+ cells. Caucasian adults residing in Nashville, Tennessee made up all the donors. For every subset, genomic DNA was evenly distributed across several immunoSEQ plates. Here immunoSEQ multiplex PCR was the method, and the copy in TCRdb shows in-frame clones only, minus some. The data contain around 2,000,000 clones, about 95% of them singletons. Trimming shortened V by 0 bases and J by 5 bases, and 9 bases separated the two germline ends. The CDR3 is made up of 14 amino acids. Germline V gene data show CDR1 as SGHVS and CDR2 as FNYEAQ.

Sequencing was performed on naive CD8+ T cells sorted from blood. This clonotype was sampled from a man younger than 30 in good health. V is TRBV7-6 and J is TRBJ2-3, with unresolved D. The CDR3 sequence is CASSLALGIDTQYF. Here the CDR3 DNA reads TGTGCCAGCAGCTTAGCGCTGGGCATAGATACGCAGTATTTT. The whole variable domain, remainder taken from reference TRBV7-6 and TRBJ2-3, is GAGVSQSPRYKVTKRGQDVALRCDPISGHVSLYWYRQALGQGPEFLTYFNYEAQQDKSGLPNDRFSAERPEGSISTLTIQRTEQRDSAMYRCASSLALGIDTQYFGPGTRLTVL.